One and the same sample provided the 17 T cell receptor beta chains below, sequenced in a study of HIV-infected patients and healthy controls. Whole blood was used without fractionation, so all unsorted peripheral T cells were included. Reverse transcription used around 480 ng RNA and constant-region primers for alpha and beta. Each of the alpha and beta chains got its own library through chain-specific third strand synthesis with indices. Each CDR3 protein is one row after TCRdb ran MiXCR on the 5' RACE reads. The sample lists about 10,000 distinct CDR3 sequences, around 8% occurring once. Sample: blood. The receptors shown here come from an adult in good health.

This clonotype occurred many times. The chain employs TRBV5-6 and TRBJ1-1, with TRBD1 as a possible D gene (5 bases). Germline V gene lookup returns CDR1 SGHDT and CDR2 YYEEEE. Deletions cut 6 bases from V and 7 bases from J, with 19 bases between. The CDR3 has 14 amino acids. CDR3 coding DNA: TGTGCCAGCAACCCCGGGGGACGGTTCTTTGAAGCTTTCTTT. Translated: CASNPGGRFFEAFF.

This clonotype came up many times. The CDR3 coding sequence is TGTGCCAGCAGTCAGGACAGGGGGCTGGAGACCCAGTACTTC. This encodes CASSQDRGLETQYF. The rearrangement joins TRBV7-2 to TRBJ2-5; 11 positions match TRBD1. The V gene's germline CDR1 is SGHTA and CDR2 FQGNSA. The CDR3 extends over 14 amino acids. V shed 6 bases, J shed 5 bases, and the junction held 5 bases outside the gene matches. The complete variable domain, with remaining parts taken from reference TRBV7-2 and TRBJ2-5, reads GAGVSQSPSNKVTEKGKDVELRCDPISGHTALYWYRQSLGQGLEFLIYFQGNSAPDKSGLPSDRFSAERTGGSVSTLTIQRTQQEDSAVYLCASSQDRGLETQYFGPGTRLLVL.

In its sample, this clonotype is medium-sized. The V call is TRBV4-2, the J call TRBJ2-7; 8 positions match TRBD1. Germline V gene sequence: CDR1 LGHNA, CDR2 YNFKEQ. The CDR3 has 15 amino acids. The V and J ends lost 4 bases and 2 bases, in that order; junction bases with no gene match: 7. The CDR3 region is CASSRETGDTYEQYF. CDR3 DNA: TGTGCCAGCAGCCGGGAGACAGGGGACACCTACGAGCAGTACTTC.

This clonotype has a handful of counts. The chain is built from TRBV20-1 and TRBJ2-1; TRBD1 aligns across 12 bases. Germline V CDR1 and CDR2: DFQATT, SNEGSKA (reference sequence). After removal of 6 bases from V and 7 bases from J, the junction contained 10 bases not matched to a gene. The CDR3 sequence is 15 residues long. CDR3 nucleotides: TGCAGTGCCCAAACGGGGACAGGGGGCCGGAATGAGCAGTTCTTC. Amino acids: CSAQTGTGGRNEQFF.

This clonotype is medium-sized within its sample. The chain couples TRBV7-9 to TRBJ2-6; the D is unclear. This CDR3 has 15 amino acids. V lost 5 bases and J lost 0, with 8 bases in between. Germline CDR1 and CDR2: SEHNR and FQNEAQ (reference sequence). The CDR3 sequence is CASSPPSSGANVLTF. CDR3 in DNA: TGTGCCAGCAGCCCTCCGTCCTCTGGGGCCAACGTCCTGACTTTC.

By share of the sample, this clonotype is medium-sized. The chain couples TRBV15 to TRBJ2-1; D is uncertain. This CDR3 comprises 13 residues. With 0 bases removed from V and 5 bases from J, the gap between germline ends came to 5 bases. Germline V gene sequence: CDR1 LNHNV, CDR2 YYDKDF (reference sequence). In DNA form, the CDR3 reads TGTGCCACCAGCAGAGATGGGAACAATGAGCAGTTCTTC. This sequence encodes CATSRDGNNEQFF.

This rearrangement joins TRBV6-1 to TRBJ2-1; 8 positions match TRBD1. Germline V CDR1 and CDR2: MNHNS, SASEGT. The CDR3 is 15 amino acids. J was trimmed by 8 bases and V by 1 base; bases with no gene match: 7. The CDR3 here is CASSEGNVRGHEQFF. The CDR3, as DNA: TGTGCCAGCAGTGAAGGGAATGTCAGGGGGCATGAGCAGTTCTTC.

This clonotype has ten or more counts. The CDR3 spells CAISEPGNTEAFF. The CDR3 DNA reads as TGTGCCATCAGTGAGCCCGGGAACACTGAAGCTTTCTTT. The chain has TRBV10-3 and TRBJ1-1; D not resolved. The CDR3 runs to 13 residues. Trimming removed 2 bases at V and 1 base at J, with 5 bases between. CDR1 and CDR2 from the germline V gene are ENHRY and SYGVKD.

The chain couples TRBV5-1 to TRBJ1-6; 7 bases map to TRBD1. Germline CDR1 and CDR2: SGHRS and YFSETQ. This CDR3 is built from 15 residues. Trimming at V came to 0 bases and at J to 9 bases, leaving 6 bases not matched to a gene. CDR3 sequence: CASSLVSGGVSPLHF. The CDR3 nucleotides read TGCGCCAGCAGCTTGGTTTCAGGGGGAGTTTCACCCCTCCACTTT.

This clonotype was counted at least ten times. The V gene is TRBV7-2, the J gene TRBJ2-5; D gene unclear. V was trimmed by 3 bases and J by 2 bases, leaving 7 bases between them. Germline loops: CDR1 SGHTA, CDR2 FQGNSA. The CDR3 spans 13 residues. DNA of the CDR3: TGTGCCAGCAGCTTCGGGTTACAAGAGACCCAGTACTTC. Translated, it gives CASSFGLQETQYF. Variable domain in full (rest from reference TRBV7-2 and TRBJ2-5): GAGVSQSPSNKVTEKGKDVELRCDPISGHTALYWYRQSLGQGLEFLIYFQGNSAPDKSGLPSDRFSAERTGGSVSTLTIQRTQQEDSAVYLCASSFGLQETQYFGPGTRLLVL.

This clonotype is medium-sized by share. The chain is built from TRBV7-9 and TRBJ1-2, with D uncertain. CDR3 size: 12 residues. The V and J ends lost 1 base and 14 bases respectively, with 14 bases between them. Germline V gene data show CDR1 as SEHNR and CDR2 as FQNEAQ (reference sequence). Here the CDR3 DNA reads TGTGCCAGCAGCTTAGAGGTCGGAGCCGAAACCTTC. Amino acid sequence: CASSLEVGAETF.

This clonotype counts as medium-sized. The rearrangement links TRBV5-1 to TRBJ2-1; D is unresolved. There are 12 residues in the CDR3. The germline V gene has CDR1 SGHRS and CDR2 YFSETQ. V was trimmed by 3 bases and J by 9 bases, leaving 10 bases between them. CDR3 sequence (DNA): TGCGCCAGCAGCTCGAGGCACGGTGAGCAGTTCTTC. Translating it yields CASSSRHGEQFF.

This clonotype was found many times. The chain couples TRBV7-2 to TRBJ2-4; D is unclear. Germline V CDR1 and CDR2: SGHTA, FQGNSA. V was shortened by 5 bases and J by 0 bases, with 11 bases between the two germline ends. The CDR3 loop spans 15 amino acids. CDR3 bases: TGTGCCAGCAGCCCACTAATTATAGCCAAAAACATTCAGTACTTC. It codes for CASSPLIIAKNIQYF.

This clonotype is labeled as medium-sized. CDR3 sequence: CASSQVRGEQFF. CDR3 nucleotides: TGCGCCAGCAGCCAAGTGCGGGGTGAGCAGTTCTTC. J is TRBJ2-1 and V is TRBV4-1; D possibly corresponds to TRBD2 (6 bases). Trimming left V 1 base short and J 9 bases short, with 7 bases between. The length of the CDR3 is 12 residues. CDR1 and CDR2 from the germline V gene are MGHRA and YSYEKL.

The sample holds many counts of this clonotype. This chain uses TRBV12-3 or TRBV12-4 with TRBJ1-1; TRBD1 is a possible D gene (5 bases). The CDR3 length is 14 residues. V was cut by 3 bases and J by 8 bases, with 16 bases left in between. In nucleotides, the CDR3 is TGTGCCAGCAGTTTGGGTGGGAAGGGGACCGAAGCTTTCTTT. It codes for CASSLGGKGTEAFF.

This clonotype has ten or more counts. The chain uses TRBV20-1 and TRBJ2-5; D remains ambiguous. Trimming pared 5 bases from V and 6 bases from J, leaving 22 bases between. Germline V lookup: CDR1 DFQATT, CDR2 SNEGSKA (reference sequence). The CDR3 loop spans 15 amino acids. CDR3 DNA sequence: TGCAGTGCTGGTCGCTCCGCGACCGACCCTCAGACCCAGTACTTC. Translation gives CSAGRSATDPQTQYF.

This clonotype was counted at least ten times. This chain joins TRBV4-3 and TRBJ2-6; possibly TRBD1 for D (6 bases). V was cut by 0 bases and J by 2 bases, with 11 bases left in between. Germline values: CDR1 LGHNA, CDR2 YSLEER. The CDR3 is 17 amino acids. The CDR3 bases are TGCGCCAGCAGCCAAGATCGAGGGGGAGCTGGGGCCAACGTCCTGACTTTC. The encoded protein is CASSQDRGGAGANVLTF.